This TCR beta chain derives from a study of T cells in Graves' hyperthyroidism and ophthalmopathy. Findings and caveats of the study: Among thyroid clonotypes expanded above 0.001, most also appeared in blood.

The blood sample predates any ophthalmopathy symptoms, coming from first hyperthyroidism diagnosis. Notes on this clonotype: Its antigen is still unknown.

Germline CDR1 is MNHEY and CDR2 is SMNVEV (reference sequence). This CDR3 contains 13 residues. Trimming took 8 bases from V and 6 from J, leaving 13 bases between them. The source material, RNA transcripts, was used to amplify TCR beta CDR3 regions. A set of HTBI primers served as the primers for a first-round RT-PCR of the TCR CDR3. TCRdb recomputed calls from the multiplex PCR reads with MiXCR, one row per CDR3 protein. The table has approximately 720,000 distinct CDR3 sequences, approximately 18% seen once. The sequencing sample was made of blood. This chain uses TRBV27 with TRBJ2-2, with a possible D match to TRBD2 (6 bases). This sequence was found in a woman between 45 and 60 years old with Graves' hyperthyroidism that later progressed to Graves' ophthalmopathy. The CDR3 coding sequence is TGTGCCAGCGGAACGGGGGAAGCCGGGGAGCTGTTTTTT. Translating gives CASGTGEAGELFF.